This T cell receptor beta chain was retrieved from a study of blood T cell repertoires in COVID-19. Study background: Collection of acute and convalescent COVID-19 samples took place in the United States, Italy and Spain. PBMCs, B-cell-depleted T cells, or T cells were the source of the cDNA or gDNA that made up the material.

The germline V gene has CDR1 PRHDT and CDR2 FYEKMQ (reference sequence). The CDR3 totals 13 residues. V was trimmed by 5 bases and J by 1 base, leaving 9 bases between them. This table comes from immunoSEQ multiplex PCR, and its TCRdb copy is limited to in-frame clones, with some not included. This table has about 120,000 clones, around three quarters appearing once. The sequence came from an elderly woman with acute or convalescent COVID-19. Sequencing was carried out using peripheral blood. The V call is TRBV13, the J call TRBJ2-7, with a weak D call TRBD1 (6 bases). The CDR3 nucleotides are TGTGCCAGCAGCGGACAGTTTTCCTACGAGCAGTACTTC. It encodes CASSGQFSYEQYF.